These 9 T cell receptor beta chains share one sample of origin, sequenced in a study of HIV-infected patients and healthy controls (dated by TCRdb to 2013 to 2016). Follow-up blood from HIV-infected patients was collected roughly three months, about 14 weeks, after antiretroviral therapy began. Whole blood was used without fractionating the cells, so the repertoire represented all peripheral T cells without sorting. Library preparation used 5' RACE. The sequencing machine was an Illumina MiSeq. 450 to 500 ng RNA was reverse transcribed with SuperScript III using primers against the alpha and beta constant regions. Alpha and beta chain libraries were generated separately via chain-specific third strand synthesis with multiplexing indices. TCRdb reran the public reads through fastp at Q25 and MiXCR, keeping productive beta chains. Every CDR3 protein is listed once, alongside the most common genes and DNA of its rows. The sample table shows some 7,700 distinct CDR3 sequences, and approximately 6.7% are seen once. Jointly, the top ten make up around 20% of the sample.

The sequences come from blood, collected during antiretroviral therapy. These receptors all come from an adult with HIV infection.

This clonotype was detected many times. Since the library was made to target alpha chains, this beta chain is a stray read and its abundance is not meaningful. Here the CDR3 DNA reads TGCGCCAGCAGCCCCCCAAGAGGGGGGGCGTACGATGAGCAGTTCTTC. It is translated as CASSPPRGGAYDEQFF. The gene calls are TRBV5-1 and TRBJ2-1; D possibly corresponds to TRBD2 (7 bases). Per germline, CDR1 SGHRS and CDR2 YFSETQ. The CDR3 spans 16 residues. Trimming left V 4 bases short and J 8 bases short, with 22 bases between.

Comments on this clonotype: As an off-target read in a library built for alpha chains, this beta chain has a frequency of little significance. The chain couples TRBV21-1 to TRBJ2-3; whether TRBD2, the table's D call, matches the DNA was not checked. TRBV21-1 is recorded as a pseudogene. This CDR3 region has 15 residues. The CDR3 DNA sequence: TGTGCCAGCAGCAAGCTAGGGAGTGTCACAGATACGCAGTATTTT. As protein: CASSKLGSVTDTQYF.

The sample holds a few counts of this clonotype. Little can be read into the size of this beta chain, an off-target read in a library designed for alpha chains. The rearrangement uses TRBV28 and TRBJ2-5; a possible D gene is TRBD2 (5 bases). This CDR3 has 17 amino acids. The ends were cut back, 2 bases at V and 1 base at J, with 17 bases in the middle. Germline CDR1 MDHEN, CDR2 SYDVKM. In DNA form, the CDR3 reads TGTGCCAGCAGTTTACTCCCTTGGAAAGGAGGCCAAGAGACCCAGTACTTC. It yields the protein CASSLLPWKGGQETQYF.

There are many counts of this clonotype. This beta chain represents an off-target read in a library built for alpha chains; its size is of limited meaning. The chain couples TRBV11-1 to TRBJ2-1; tentatively, D is TRBD1 (6 bases). V was trimmed by 6 bases and J by 3 bases, leaving 18 bases between them. Germline CDR1 reads SGHAT; CDR2 reads FQDESV (reference sequence). This CDR3 has 16 amino acids. The CDR3 sequence is CASRETGPTNYNEQFF. The CDR3 DNA follows: TGTGCCAGCAGGGAGACAGGTCCAACTAACTACAATGAGCAGTTCTTC.

This clonotype qualifies as medium-sized. This beta chain represents an off-target read in a library built for alpha chains; its size is of limited meaning. The rearrangement uses TRBV2 and TRBJ2-3, with TRBD2 as a possible D gene (6 bases). V was clipped by 3 bases and J by 4 bases, with 11 bases between them. The CDR3 totals 14 residues. Germline V gene data show CDR1 as SNHLY and CDR2 as FYNNEI. CDR3 sequence: CASSDAGWADTQYF. CDR3 in DNA: TGTGCCAGCAGTGACGCGGGATGGGCAGATACGCAGTATTTT.

At least ten counts were recorded for this clonotype. This beta chain is a stray read from a library made for alpha chains; its abundance is not meaningful. The chain uses TRBV5-1 and TRBJ2-1; D is unclear. There are 16 residues in the CDR3. Trimming took 7 bases from V and 5 from J, leaving 22 bases between them. CDR1 and CDR2 from the germline V gene are SGHRS and YFSETQ. The CDR3 sequence: CASGLSEGQPDNEQFF. Written as DNA, the CDR3 is TGCGCCAGCGGGCTTTCGGAAGGGCAGCCAGACAATGAGCAGTTCTTC.

Many counts were recorded for this clonotype. This beta chain came through as a stray read in a library set up for alpha chains, and its size says little. The chain carries TRBV7-9 and TRBJ2-5; D may be TRBD1 (5 bases). This CDR3 region has 16 residues. Germline CDR1 and CDR2: SEHNR and FQNEAQ (reference sequence). Trimming pared 1 base from V and 3 bases from J, leaving 15 bases between. CDR3 nucleotide sequence: TGTGCCAGCAGCTTAGGAACAGGTTCGGTTGAAGAGACCCAGTACTTC. Its translation is CASSLGTGSVEETQYF.

By share, this clonotype ranks as medium-sized (0.01 to 0.1%). With the library built for alpha chains, this beta chain is off target and its frequency is not meaningful. The chain couples TRBV2 to TRBJ2-5, with 7 bases lining up with TRBD2. This CDR3 spans 14 amino acids. V lost 2 bases, J lost 6 bases, and 6 bases stayed unmatched. Per germline, CDR1 SNHLY and CDR2 FYNNEI. The chain's CDR3 is CASSEIGSGKTQYF. The CDR3 DNA sequence: TGTGCCAGCAGTGAAATTGGCAGCGGGAAGACCCAGTACTTC.

By share, this clonotype counts as medium-sized. With the library built for alpha chains, this beta chain is off target and its frequency is not meaningful. V and J are TRBV7-2 and TRBJ2-7; 10 bases map to TRBD2. Germline CDR1 is SGHTA and CDR2 is FQGNSA. The CDR3 totals 15 residues. V shed 8 bases, J shed 2 bases, and the junction held 9 bases outside the gene matches. The CDR3 loop reads CASRLGAGGAYEQYF. In DNA form, the CDR3 reads TGTGCCAGCCGCCTGGGAGCGGGAGGGGCCTACGAGCAGTACTTC.